This TCR beta chain is from a study of CD8 T cells in ankylosing spondylitis. Points from the study as a whole: Apparently characteristic of ankylosing spondylitis blood was a TCR beta motif (about eight highly homologous variants). There was reportedly significant enrichment of clones that were disease-linked in matched ankylosing spondylitis synovial fluid.

The CDR3 length is 15 residues. Trimming at V came to 6 bases and at J to 2 bases, leaving 8 bases not matched to a gene. Germline CDR1 ENHRY, CDR2 SYGVKD. Quantitative 5'-RACE with molecular barcodes produced the TCR beta libraries. TCRdb analysed the 5' RACE reads with MiXCR anew, one entry per CDR3 protein. The sample has fewer than 650,000 distinct CDR3 sequences, about 12% seen once; the top ten hold 6.8%. This clonotype was seen a few times. As yet, its antigen is unknown. Sequencing was done on a sample of blood, either unsorted or a sorted T cell fraction (not recorded which). The receptor comes from a male donor with ankylosing spondylitis. This sequence joins TRBV10-3 and TRBJ2-7; 9 bases are shared with TRBD2. The CDR3 loop is CAISYIAGETYEQYF. For the CDR3, the DNA is TGTGCCATCAGCTACATAGCGGGAGAGACCTACGAGCAGTACTTC.